The rows below give T cell receptor beta chains drawn from one sample of a study of control samples from healthy donors and cancer patients. The assay was immunoSEQ multiplex PCR, and TCRdb's table has in-frame clones only and misses some. Of around 170,000 clones listed, approximately 94% are singletons. Sequenced sample: blood. All receptors derive from a man younger than 40 in good health. CDR3s include the opening cysteine and the closing phenylalanine or tryptophan. The D gene is left open where the match is weak. Not every row has a clone size; where given, it reads once, few, many or a size class.

>-|TRBJ2-7|-|TRBV18
TGTGCCAGCTCTCTAAAGGGCTACGAGCAGTACTTC
CASSLKGYEQYF
>TRBD1|TRBJ1-1|-|TRBV11-2
TGTGCCAGCAGCCCGAGACAGGGGGCGAACACTGAAGCTTTCTTT
CASSPRQGANTEAFF
>-|TRBJ2-7|-|TRBV5-1
TGCGCCAGCAGCCCACGTGGGACCCGAGGTTCCTACGAGCAGTACTTC
CASSPRGTRGSYEQYF
>TRBD1|TRBJ1-5|once|TRBV4-2
TGTGCCAGCAGCTTACGGGACAGGGCGGGCAATCAGCCCCAGCATTTT
CASSLRDRAGNQPQHF
>-|TRBJ1-2|-|TRBV7-2
TGTGCCAGCAGCTTAGTCTCCAACTATGGCTACACCTTC
CASSLVSNYGYTF
>-|TRBJ2-5|once|TRBV29-1
TGCAGCGTTGTGATACTGGGGGAGACCCAGTACTTC
CSVVILGETQYF
>TRBD2|TRBJ2-2|-|TRBV5-1
TGCGCCAGCAGCTTGCGGCCTAGCGGGTATGAGTTAGGAACCGGGGAGCTGTTTTTT
CASSLRPSGYELGTGELFF
>TRBD2|TRBJ2-1|-|TRBV28
TGTGCCAGCATCCCAAGCGGGAGGGGATCCTACAATGAGCAGTTCTTC
CASIPSGRGSYNEQFF
>TRBD1|TRBJ1-2|-|TRBV7-2
TGTGCCAGCAGCCCGGCGGACAGGGTATATGGCTACACCTTC
CASSPADRVYGYTF
>TRBD1|TRBJ1-5|-|TRBV19
TGTGCCAGTAGTCCCGAGGGACAGGGCCTCTATAGCAATCAGCCCCAGCATTTT
CASSPEGQGLYSNQPQHF
>TRBD2|TRBJ2-1|-|TRBV4-1
TGCGCCAGCAGGCCGACTAGCGGGAGGCTCAATGAGCAGTTCTTC
CASRPTSGRLNEQFF